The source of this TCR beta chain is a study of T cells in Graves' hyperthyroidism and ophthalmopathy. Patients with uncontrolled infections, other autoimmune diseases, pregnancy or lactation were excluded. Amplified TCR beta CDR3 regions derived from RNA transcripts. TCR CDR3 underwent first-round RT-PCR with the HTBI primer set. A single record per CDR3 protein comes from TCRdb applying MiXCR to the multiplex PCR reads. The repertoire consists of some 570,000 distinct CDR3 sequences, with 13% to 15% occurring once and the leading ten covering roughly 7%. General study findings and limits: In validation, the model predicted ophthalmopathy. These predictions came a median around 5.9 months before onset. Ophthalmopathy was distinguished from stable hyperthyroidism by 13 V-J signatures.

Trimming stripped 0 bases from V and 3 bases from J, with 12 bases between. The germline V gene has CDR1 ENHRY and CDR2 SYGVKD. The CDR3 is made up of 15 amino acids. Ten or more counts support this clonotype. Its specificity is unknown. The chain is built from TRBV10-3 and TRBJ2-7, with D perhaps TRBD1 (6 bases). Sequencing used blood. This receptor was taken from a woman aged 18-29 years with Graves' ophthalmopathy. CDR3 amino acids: CAISESSQGHYEQYF. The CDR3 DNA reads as TGTGCCATCAGTGAGTCGTCCCAGGGACACTACGAGCAGTACTTC.